The 16 T cell receptor beta chains listed next were all sequenced from one sample in a study of lymphopenia after photon versus proton radiotherapy. Data came from immunoSEQ multiplex PCR; TCRdb stores just in-frame clones and leaves some out. The sample consists of under 75,000 clones, 85% to 95% of them appearing once. The specimen was peripheral blood, collected from a patient treated with photon-based radiotherapy. All receptors derive from a woman aged 40 to 50 with cholangiocarcinoma.

V usage is TRBV19 and J usage is TRBJ1-1; the match to TRBD1 covers 9 bases. Trimming took 5 bases from V and 4 from J; bases not matched to a gene: 8. Per germline, CDR1 LNHDA and CDR2 SQIVND (reference sequence). The CDR3 extends over 15 amino acids. Written as DNA, the CDR3 is TGTGCCAGTAGTTTCAAAACAGGGGGCCCCACTGAAGCTTTCTTT. Its translation is CASSFKTGGPTEAFF.

The chain uses TRBV4-1 and TRBJ1-3; the D gene is possibly TRBD1 (6 bases). The CDR3 is 15 residues long. Germline CDR1 and CDR2: MGHRA and YSYEKL. The V end was cut by 0 bases, the J end by 2 bases, with 8 bases between. CDR3 nucleotide sequence: TGCGCCAGCAGCCAAGAGTCAGGGGCTGGAAACACCATATATTTT. Translating it yields CASSQESGAGNTIYF.

The chain has TRBV5-1 and TRBJ2-3; D is unclear. The CDR3 is 12 amino acids. Trimming removed 2 bases at V and 6 bases at J, with 7 bases between. Germline V gives CDR1 SGHRS, CDR2 YFSETQ. CDR3 protein: CASSLSGDTQYF. The CDR3 bases are TGCGCCAGCAGCTTATCCGGGGATACGCAGTATTTT.

This rearrangement joins TRBV28 to TRBJ2-6; 9 bases are a match to TRBD1. The CDR3 has 17 residues. Losses at the gene ends were 8 bases for V and 2 bases for J; bases not matched to a gene: 10. Germline V CDR1 and CDR2: MDHEN, SYDVKM. CDR3 sequence reads: CASGKDRGETGANVLTF. The CDR3 DNA reads as TGTGCCAGCGGGAAGGACAGGGGTGAAACTGGGGCCAACGTCCTGACTTTC.

This clone has only a few counts. The chain employs TRBV18 and TRBJ1-5; D gene ambiguous. The germline V gene encodes CDR1 KGHSH and CDR2 LQKENI. Between the trimmed V and J ends, which lost 6 bases and 8 bases, there was a span of 14 bases. The CDR3 consists of 13 residues. The CDR3 DNA sequence: TGTGCCAGCTCCCCAACGGAGGAGAAGCCCCAGCATTTT. It translates to CASSPTEEKPQHF.

V usage is TRBV9 and J usage is TRBJ2-1; TRBD2 agrees at 9 bases. CDR1 SGDLS and CDR2 YYNGEE come from the germline V gene. The CDR3 has 16 amino acids. V was pared by 0 bases and J by 4 bases, with 5 bases of the junction left unmatched. CDR3 DNA: TGTGCCAGCAGCGTAGAATCCAGCGGGGGGTACAATGAGCAGTTCTTC. Residues: CASSVESSGGYNEQFF.

The gene calls are TRBV9 and TRBJ2-1; no clear D gene. V lost 0 bases and J 5 bases, leaving 9 bases between the germline ends. CDR3 length: 14 residues. Germline loops: CDR1 SGDLS, CDR2 YYNGEE. CDR3 bases: TGTGCCAGCAGCGTAGGCGCCACAGACAATGAGCAGTTCTTC. It specifies CASSVGATDNEQFF.

The gene calls are TRBV4-3 and TRBJ2-1; D remains unclear. Germline-derived CDR1 and CDR2 are LGHNA and YSLEER. The V gene lost 0 bases and the J gene lost 3 bases, with 15 bases spanning the gap. This CDR3 comprises 17 residues. CDR3 sequence reads: CASSQDRIGTGYNEQFF. The DNA for the CDR3 is TGCGCCAGCAGCCAAGATCGTATCGGTACCGGCTACAATGAGCAGTTCTTC.

V is TRBV5-1 and J is TRBJ2-3, with 9 bases aligning to TRBD2. The CDR3 spans 14 residues. V lost 1 base and J lost 5; bases outside the gene matches: 2. Germline values: CDR1 SGHRS, CDR2 YFSETQ. The DNA for the CDR3 is TGCGCCAGCAGCTTGACAGCGGGGGGAGATACGCAGTATTTT. Encoded protein: CASSLTAGGDTQYF.

The chain has TRBV2 and TRBJ1-5, with TRBD1 matching 7 bases. Losses at the gene ends were 3 bases for V and 3 bases for J; bases not matched to a gene: 8. CDR3 length: 16 residues. Germline values: CDR1 SNHLY, CDR2 FYNNEI. CDR3 bases: TGTGCCAGCAGTGAGGAAGGGGGCAGGAACAATCAGCCCCAGCATTTT. Translating it yields CASSEEGGRNNQPQHF.

V is TRBV5-6 and J is TRBJ1-1; tentative D call: TRBD1 (6 bases). The germline V gene encodes CDR1 SGHDT and CDR2 YYEEEE. Trimming removed 3 bases from V and 1 base from J, with 10 bases in between. The length of the CDR3 is 14 residues. The CDR3 DNA sequence: TGTGCCAGCAGCTATACGACAGGGAACACTGAAGCTTTCTTT. Protein product: CASSYTTGNTEAFF.

The chain combines TRBV7-6 with TRBJ2-7; D unclear. Germline-derived CDR1 and CDR2 are SGHVS and FNYEAQ. The CDR3 is 12 residues long. The germline V and J ends were trimmed by 4 bases and 3 bases, with 7 bases remaining between them. DNA of the CDR3: TGTGCCAGCAGCTCTATAGACTACGAGCAGTACTTC. Its protein is CASSSIDYEQYF.

This clone showed up just a few times. The CDR3 DNA reads as TGTGCCAGCAGCCCCGAGGGGATGAACACTGAAGCTTTCTTT. It specifies CASSPEGMNTEAFF. This chain joins TRBV7-9 and TRBJ1-1; perhaps TRBD1 as D (5 bases). CDR3 length: 14 amino acids. Germline CDR1 SEHNR, CDR2 FQNEAQ (reference sequence). V lost 5 bases and J 0 bases, leaving 10 bases between the germline ends. Based on the CDR3 plus reference TRBV7-9 and TRBJ1-1, the full variable domain is DTGVSQNPRHKITKRGQNVTFRCDPISEHNRLYWYRQTLGQGPEFLTYFQNEAQLEKSRLLSDRFSAERPKGSFSTLEIQRTEQGDSAMYLCASSPEGMNTEAFFGQGTRLTVV.

The chain recombines TRBV5-5 with TRBJ2-1, with 9 bases lining up with TRBD1. The CDR3 runs 15 residues. The J segment lost 8 bases and the V segment lost 0 bases, leaving 6 bases of the junction unmatched. Germline V CDR1 and CDR2: SGHKS, YYEKEE (reference sequence). The CDR3 is CASSLVGTGYDEQFF. CDR3 in DNA: TGTGCCAGCAGCTTGGTAGGGACAGGGTACGATGAGCAGTTCTTC.

The chain is built from TRBV30 and TRBJ1-1; no reliable D call. Germline V gene data show CDR1 as GTSNPN and CDR2 as SVGIG (reference sequence). The V gene lost 4 bases and the J gene lost 3 bases, with 9 bases spanning the gap. This CDR3 has 12 residues. In DNA, the CDR3 is TGTGCCTGGAACGGGGATGACACTGAAGCTTTCTTT. Translation: CAWNGDDTEAFF.

V and J are TRBV25-1 and TRBJ1-2, with D unresolved. Germline-derived CDR1 and CDR2 are MGHDK and SYGVNS. The CDR3 is made up of 15 amino acids. Trimming left V 6 bases short and J 5 bases short, with 19 bases between. CDR3 sequence reads: CASRGPGLVDYGYTF. The CDR3 DNA is TGTGCCAGCAGGGGCCCAGGTTTAGTGGATTATGGCTACACCTTC.